The clone carrying this TCR beta chain was seen a handful of times. As yet, its antigen is unknown. The sample is drawn from a study of T cell repertoires in cytomegalovirus infection. On the study more broadly: Evidence of both CMV infection and a matching HLA type came from public TCR beta signatures. Findings and caveats of the study: Dominating the ex vivo response were HLA-C-restricted CMV-specific TCR beta clonotypes.

The CDR3 has 13 residues. In germline, CDR1 is SGHTA, CDR2 FQGTGA. Trimming cost V 5 bases and J 10 bases, with 12 bases left between them. Each CDR3 protein is one row after TCRdb ran MiXCR on the reads. The sample shows about 500,000 distinct CDR3 sequences, 30% to 40% of them seen only once. This sequence was found in a human donor in good health (CMV status not recorded). Some clones in this sample may be carry-over from other donors' samples. The sequencing here drew on cultured PBMCs, taken from culture after CMV antigen stimulation. The chain is built from TRBV7-3 and TRBJ1-6, with D unclear. For the CDR3, the DNA is TGTGCCAGCAGCCCCCCAAGCCCCTCACCCCTCCACTTT. As protein: CASSPPSPSPLHF.